In this sample, the clone carrying this T cell receptor beta chain turned up a few times. Original handling: Nucleated cell number was recorded as an estimate derived from reference gene primer amplification. The method was immunoSEQ multiplex PCR; TCRdb's version includes in-frame clones alone and lacks a portion of them. D and trimming were read from the DNA, whereas the V and J calls and clone size are those reported in that table. The sample yields around 260,000 clones, roughly 90% seen once. The record originates from a study of blood T cell repertoires in COVID-19. Study at large: The study drew acute and convalescent COVID-19 samples from the United States, Italy and Spain. PBMCs, B-cell-depleted T cells, or T cells provided the cDNA or gDNA that made up the material.

Germline trimming cut 2 bases from V and 3 bases from J; bases unmatched to any gene: 7. The CDR3 contains 15 residues. Germline CDR1 and CDR2: SGHTA and FQGTGA. This receptor was taken from a woman in her 30s with active or convalescent COVID-19. The specimen sequenced was peripheral blood. This sequence joins TRBV7-3 and TRBJ2-7, with 7 bases lining up with TRBD1. Written as DNA, the CDR3 is TGTGCCAGCAGCTTAGCAGGGGGTCAAAACTACGAGCAGTACTTC. Amino acids: CASSLAGGQNYEQYF.